A selection of T cell receptor beta chains follows, all from one sample in a study of control samples from healthy donors and cancer patients. Sequencing used immunoSEQ multiplex PCR; TCRdb keeps in-frame clones, though not all of them. The profile shows around 170,000 clones, around 87% of them singletons. The sample taken for sequencing was blood. These receptors came from a woman in her forties or fifties in good health. Both conserved end residues are part of each CDR3. Fields, in order: CDR3 length, V gene, CDR3 protein.

CDR3 length: 16; V gene: TRBV5-6; CDR3 protein: CASSLVGQGPYNEQFF
CDR3 length: 14; V gene: TRBV5-1; CDR3 protein: CASSRRGTKETQYF
CDR3 length: 14; V gene: TRBV4-3; CDR3 protein: CASSQGPGDTEAFF
CDR3 length: 11; V gene: TRBV20-1; CDR3 protein: CSASGSYGYTF
CDR3 length: 13; V gene: TRBV7-9; CDR3 protein: CASSLVAAETQYF
CDR3 length: 13; V gene: TRBV5-1; CDR3 protein: CASSPDTNQPQHF
CDR3 length: 13; V gene: TRBV7-6; CDR3 protein: CASSSPDRGEQFF
CDR3 length: 11; V gene: TRBV5-3; CDR3 protein: CARSLSPEQFF
CDR3 length: 14; V gene: TRBV19; CDR3 protein: CASKERGGRETQYF
CDR3 length: 12; V gene: TRBV28; CDR3 protein: CAIRPGNQPQHF
CDR3 length: 12; V gene: TRBV19; CDR3 protein: CASSRQSNEQFF
CDR3 length: 16; V gene: TRBV21-1; CDR3 protein: CASSKVPGQGISEQFF
CDR3 length: 13; V gene: TRBV28; CDR3 protein: CASVLRGRETQYF
CDR3 length: 15; V gene: TRBV24-1; CDR3 protein: CATSEGRDSNQPQHF
CDR3 length: 12; V gene: TRBV19; CDR3 protein: CASSMKGHGYTF
CDR3 length: 18; V gene: TRBV28; CDR3 protein: CASRPYMGLAGMVDEQFF
CDR3 length: 15; V gene: TRBV28; CDR3 protein: CASRPLAVSRNEQFF
CDR3 length: 14; V gene: TRBV27; CDR3 protein: CASSLSVTENIQYF
CDR3 length: 12; V gene: TRBV3-1/TRBV3-2; CDR3 protein: CASRYGAGELFF
CDR3 length: 12; V gene: TRBV7-7; CDR3 protein: CASHRTATEAFF
CDR3 length: 17; V gene: TRBV24-1; CDR3 protein: CATRLRYGTGSQETQYF
CDR3 length: 14; V gene: TRBV27; CDR3 protein: CASRGQGMNTEAFF
CDR3 length: 18; V gene: TRBV4-2; CDR3 protein: CASSRNYAGTDYNSPLHF